The rows below give T cell receptor beta chains drawn from one sample of a study of OX40 agonist ivuxolimab in advanced cancers. The data were produced by immunoSEQ multiplex PCR, yet TCRdb's version contains in-frame clones alone and is incomplete. The sample consists of 70,000 to 95,000 clones, roughly 90% of them appearing once. Source: CD4+ or CD8+ T cells sorted from blood, taken in a trial of the OX40 agonist ivuxolimab. These TCRs come from an adult with an advanced solid tumor such as melanoma, head and neck, liver or kidney cancer. Both conserved end residues are part of each CDR3. Fields, in order: clone size, V gene, CDR3 protein. The size of a clone is reported for some rows only, either as once, few or many, or as a class for expanded clones.

abundance: NA; v_gene: TRBV7-9; CDR3aa: CASSSESGTGKETQYF
abundance: NA; v_gene: TRBV6-6; CDR3aa: CASSPGTGNTEAFF
abundance: NA; v_gene: TRBV4-2; CDR3aa: CASSQGPGQGSAVHF
abundance: NA; v_gene: TRBV5-1; CDR3aa: CASSFFEGDF
abundance: NA; v_gene: TRBV19; CDR3aa: CASSQREKSDTQYF
abundance: NA; v_gene: TRBV7-2; CDR3aa: CASRPGQGAWETQYF
abundance: few; v_gene: TRBV5-4; CDR3aa: CASSSEAYGYTF
abundance: NA; v_gene: TRBV6-5; CDR3aa: CASSATRRGETQYF
abundance: few; v_gene: TRBV27; CDR3aa: CASSLRGGLPQHF
abundance: NA; v_gene: TRBV10-3; CDR3aa: CAISDRVRNTEAFF
abundance: NA; v_gene: TRBV6-5; CDR3aa: CASSYNTVRNTEAFF
abundance: NA; v_gene: TRBV28; CDR3aa: CASSLEFREETQYF
abundance: NA; v_gene: TRBV6-5; CDR3aa: CASSYGTGGYEQYF
abundance: NA; v_gene: TRBV5-1; CDR3aa: CASSIAGGRDDQYF
abundance: NA; v_gene: TRBV7-2; CDR3aa: CASSFTGGASTYEQYF
abundance: NA; v_gene: TRBV28; CDR3aa: CASSFPSTSGSYNEQFF
abundance: NA; v_gene: TRBV5-1; CDR3aa: CASSGTAGRYEQYF
abundance: NA; v_gene: TRBV5-4; CDR3aa: CASSLERTGTQYF
abundance: once; v_gene: TRBV5-1; CDR3aa: CASSLENEQFF
abundance: NA; v_gene: TRBV7-9; CDR3aa: CASSLDRDHYEQYF
abundance: NA; v_gene: TRBV6-5; CDR3aa: CASKEGGPIFYGYTF
abundance: once; v_gene: TRBV27; CDR3aa: CASSFGLAGASEQYF
abundance: NA; v_gene: TRBV28; CDR3aa: CASSRRGRGTDTQYF
abundance: once; v_gene: TRBV5-4; CDR3aa: CASSLAGRMNEQFF
abundance: NA; v_gene: TRBV28; CDR3aa: CASSILRQGRIQPQHF
abundance: NA; v_gene: TRBV5-4; CDR3aa: CASSLGLAGIYEQYF
abundance: few; v_gene: TRBV4-1; CDR3aa: CASSQEGTGLDNEQFF
abundance: NA; v_gene: TRBV5-1; CDR3aa: CASSLVGQGLSAETQYF
abundance: NA; v_gene: TRBV28; CDR3aa: CASSPFLGLRKNIQYF
abundance: few; v_gene: TRBV18; CDR3aa: CASSPPGQGTYGYTF
abundance: NA; v_gene: TRBV27; CDR3aa: CASSLAGTQYF
abundance: NA; v_gene: TRBV6-1; CDR3aa: CASSEARATNEKLFF
abundance: NA; v_gene: TRBV7-7; CDR3aa: CASSYPTGTYGYTF
abundance: NA; v_gene: TRBV7-9; CDR3aa: CASSLDSRGGEAFF
abundance: NA; v_gene: TRBV5-1; CDR3aa: CASSSGLSNTGELFF
abundance: NA; v_gene: TRBV4-2; CDR3aa: CASSQDGLAGVYEQYF
abundance: NA; v_gene: TRBV7-8; CDR3aa: CASSGLMGNEQFF
abundance: NA; v_gene: TRBV19; CDR3aa: CASSIGPTSTDTQYF
abundance: once; v_gene: TRBV27; CDR3aa: CASSFGSSSGANVLTF
abundance: NA; v_gene: TRBV29-1; CDR3aa: CSGRRGPITDTQYF
abundance: NA; v_gene: TRBV5-5; CDR3aa: CASSLRSDSYEQYF
abundance: NA; v_gene: TRBV5-1; CDR3aa: CASSLSGVGTGELFF
abundance: NA; v_gene: TRBV5-4; CDR3aa: CASSLWTGHTDTQYF
abundance: NA; v_gene: TRBV5-4; CDR3aa: CASSNDRGLNEQFF
abundance: NA; v_gene: TRBV19; CDR3aa: CASNRGKAPTETQYF